Below are 30 T cell receptor beta chains sequenced from a single sample in a study of blood T cell repertoires in COVID-19. Clones were sequenced by immunoSEQ multiplex PCR, and TCRdb holds only the in-frame ones, with some missing. The sample has 120,000 or so clones; 80% to 90% are singletons. The sequenced material came from peripheral blood. The receptor source for this set is a man aged 65 to 85 with active or convalescent COVID-19.

The V call is TRBV19, the J call TRBJ1-2; 10 bases match TRBD1. Germline V CDR1 and CDR2: LNHDA, SQIVND (reference sequence). Germline trimming cut 7 bases from V and 7 bases from J; bases unmatched to any gene: 9. This CDR3 spans 14 amino acids. CDR3 sequence reads: CASNGGQGVPGYTF. CDR3 DNA: TGTGCCAGTAATGGAGGACAGGGGGTTCCTGGCTACACCTTC.

This clone was observed once. V gene TRBV7-2 combines with J gene TRBJ1-5; unclear D gene. The CDR3 has 14 residues. V gave up 5 bases and J gave up 2 bases, with 10 bases separating them. Germline V gives CDR1 SGHTA, CDR2 FQGNSA. The CDR3 sequence: CASSQRTGNQPQHF. DNA for the CDR3: TGTGCCAGCAGCCAACGCACAGGCAATCAGCCCCAGCATTTT.

The J gene is TRBJ1-1, the V gene TRBV7-3; 7 positions agree with TRBD1. CDR3 length: 13 residues. The V and J ends lost 5 bases and 3 bases, in that order; junction bases with no gene match: 3. CDR1 is SGHTA, CDR2 FQGTGA, per germline. The CDR3 region is CASSPGTDTEAFF. CDR3 DNA: TGTGCCAGCAGCCCAGGGACAGACACTGAAGCTTTCTTT.

The chain employs TRBV28 and TRBJ1-5; D uncertain. This CDR3 has 16 residues. The V end was cut by 8 bases, the J end by 9 bases, with 26 bases between. From germline, CDR1 is MDHEN and CDR2 SYDVKM. For the CDR3, the DNA is TGTGCCAGCCCCCCGCCCGGGGTCCTAACCGTATGGCCCCAGCATTTT. Amino acids: CASPPPGVLTVWPQHF.

The rearrangement uses TRBV7-8 and TRBJ1-2; D remains ambiguous. The V gene's germline CDR1 is SGHVS and CDR2 FQNEAQ. V lost 4 bases to trimming and J lost 6 bases, with 6 bases between them. CDR3 length equals 11 residues. In nucleotides, the CDR3 is TGTGCCAGCAGCTCCCTTGATGGCTACACCTTC. Its translation is CASSSLDGYTF. Full variable domain (outside the CDR3, taken from reference TRBV7-8 and TRBJ1-2): GAGVSQSPRYKVAKRGQDVALRCDPISGHVSLFWYQQALGQGPEFLTYFQNEAQLDKSGLPSDRFFAERPEGSVSTLKIQRTQQEDSAVYLCASSSLDGYTFGSGTRLTVV.

This sequence joins TRBV6-2 or TRBV6-3 and TRBJ2-7; D uncertain. The CDR3 contains 13 residues. V lost 6 bases to trimming and J lost 3 bases, with 12 bases between them. CDR1 MNHEY and CDR2 SVGEGT come from the germline V gene. The CDR3, as DNA: TGTGCCAGCAGCCGCGCGGCCATCTACGAGCAGTACTTC. Amino acid sequence: CASSRAAIYEQYF.

V and J are TRBV7-9 and TRBJ1-1; no reliable D call. CDR3 length: 12 residues. Trimming stripped 1 base from V and 7 bases from J, with 7 bases between. Germline V gives CDR1 SEHNR, CDR2 FQNEAQ (reference sequence). Here the CDR3 reads CASSLVTGEAFF. In nucleotides, the CDR3 is TGTGCCAGCAGCTTAGTAACTGGTGAAGCTTTCTTT.

The V call is TRBV27, the J call TRBJ2-5; 8 bases fit TRBD1. Germline loops: CDR1 MNHEY, CDR2 SMNVEV (reference sequence). This CDR3 spans 14 amino acids. The trim removed 2 bases at V and 5 bases at J, leaving 4 bases unmatched. The CDR3 bases are TGTGCCAGCAGTTTAATCCAGGGGGCCGAGACCCAGTACTTC. Amino acid sequence: CASSLIQGAETQYF.

The CDR3 DNA reads as TGTGCCAGCAGCTTCAAATCGACAGGGGGAAAAGAGACCCAGTACTTC. Protein: CASSFKSTGGKETQYF. The rearrangement uses TRBV5-6 and TRBJ2-5; TRBD1 agrees at 9 bases. The germline V gene has CDR1 SGHDT and CDR2 YYEEEE. CDR3 length: 16 residues. V shed 2 bases and J 3 bases; nucleotides not matched to a gene: 8.

This chain joins TRBV5-1 and TRBJ2-3; 7 bases line up with TRBD2. CDR3 length: 16 residues. The germline V gene has CDR1 SGHRS and CDR2 YFSETQ. V shed 0 bases, J shed 0 bases, and the junction held 4 bases outside the gene matches. In DNA, the CDR3 is TGCGCCAGCAGCTTGGGGGACTATAGAAGCACAGATACGCAGTATTTT. The encoded protein is CASSLGDYRSTDTQYF.

This chain connects TRBV12-3 or TRBV12-4 to TRBJ2-1; the D is unclear. With 5 bases removed from V and 4 bases from J, the gap between germline ends came to 6 bases. CDR3 size: 12 residues. This CDR3 reads CASSLRYNEQFF. Here the CDR3 DNA reads TGTGCCAGCAGTCTAAGATACAATGAGCAGTTCTTC.

The CDR3 bases are TGCAGCGTTGAGGGGACAGGGGCCGAAGCTTTCTTT. It yields the protein CSVEGTGAEAFF. The rearrangement links TRBV29-1 to TRBJ1-1; TRBD1 aligns across 10 bases. Trimming removed 3 bases from V and 8 bases from J; junction bases left unmatched: 3. Germline V gene sequence: CDR1 SQVTM, CDR2 ANQGSEA. This CDR3 is 12 amino acids long.

This chain connects TRBV7-8 to TRBJ2-4, with TRBD2 as a possible D gene (6 bases). The ends were cut back, 5 bases at V and 2 bases at J, with 16 bases in the middle. The CDR3 has 16 amino acids. CDR1 SGHVS and CDR2 FQNEAQ come from the germline V gene. The DNA of the CDR3 is TGTGCCAGCAGCCCCGCGGGGACCTCCACCAAAAACATTCAGTACTTC. Protein: CASSPAGTSTKNIQYF.

The V call is TRBV6-7, the J call TRBJ1-5; D is undetermined. TRBV6-7 carries the ORF label, with uncertain function. Deletions cut 2 bases from V and 6 bases from J, with 14 bases between. The CDR3 consists of 15 residues. The CDR3 sequence is CASSYPTRLFQPQHF. DNA of the CDR3: TGTGCCAGCAGTTACCCCACCAGACTCTTTCAGCCCCAGCATTTT.

This clone was seen just once. V usage is TRBV3-1 (or the pseudogene TRBV3-2) and J usage is TRBJ1-1; no firm D call. Germline CDR1 and CDR2: LGHDT and YNNKEL (reference sequence). CDR3 length equals 15 residues. The ends were cut back, 0 bases at V and 0 bases at J, with 8 bases in the middle. The CDR3 here is CASSQDLLVNTEAFF. CDR3 nucleotide sequence: TGTGCCAGCAGCCAAGATTTACTCGTGAACACTGAAGCTTTCTTT.

This CDR3 is CASSSLTEQYSNQPQHF. DNA of the CDR3: TGTGCCAGCAGTTCCCTGACAGAACAGTATAGCAATCAGCCCCAGCATTTT. This chain joins TRBV6-2 or TRBV6-3 and TRBJ1-5; D is possibly TRBD1 (5 bases). The germline V gene encodes CDR1 MNHEY and CDR2 SVGEGT. Trimming removed 4 bases from V and 0 bases from J, with 16 bases in between. CDR3 size: 17 residues.

The chain is built from TRBV28 and TRBJ1-3; D may be TRBD1 (6 bases). This CDR3 region has 15 residues. Trimming pared 5 bases from V and 0 bases from J, leaving 11 bases between. CDR1 and CDR2 (germline): MDHEN, SYDVKM. The CDR3 nucleotides read TGTGCCAGCAGTGTCATCAGGGGCTCTGGAAACACCATATATTTT. Protein sequence: CASSVIRGSGNTIYF. The entire variable domain, with the rest obtained from reference TRBV28 and TRBJ1-3, is as follows: DVKVTQSSRYLVKRTGEKVFLECVQDMDHENMFWYRQDPGLGLRLIYFSYDVKMKEKGDIPEGYSVSREKKERFSLILESASTNQTSMYLCASSVIRGSGNTIYFGEGSWLTVV.

This chain uses TRBV5-1 with TRBJ1-5, with D possibly being TRBD1 (6 bases). The CDR3 is 15 residues long. V lost 1 base to trimming and J lost 2 bases, with 10 bases between them. Looked up from germline, CDR1 is SGHRS and CDR2 is YFSETQ. CDR3 in amino acids: CASSLTGSGNQPQHF. CDR3 bases: TGCGCCAGCAGCTTGACAGGGTCGGGCAATCAGCCCCAGCATTTT.

V usage is TRBV12-3 or TRBV12-4 and J usage is TRBJ1-2, with D possibly being TRBD1 (5 bases). The CDR3 is 12 amino acids. Trimming took off 3 bases at V and 8 bases at J, with 10 bases between the two ends. CDR3 residues: CASSLIGAGYTF. CDR3 in DNA: TGTGCCAGCAGTTTGATTGGGGCCGGCTACACCTTC.

The chain's CDR3 is CASSVSFNEQFF. The CDR3 nucleotides are TGTGCCAGCAGCGTATCGTTCAATGAGCAGTTCTTC. This chain joins TRBV9 and TRBJ2-1; D gene uncertain. This CDR3 has 12 amino acids. Germline CDR1 and CDR2: SGDLS and YYNGEE. The V end was cut by 1 base, the J end by 6 bases, with 5 bases between. Together with reference TRBV9 and TRBJ2-1, the CDR3 gives the full variable domain: DSGVTQTPKHLITATGQRVTLRCSPRSGDLSVYWYQQSLDQGLQFLIQYYNGEERAKGNILERFSAQQFPDLHSELNLSSLELGDSALYFCASSVSFNEQFFGPGTRLTVL.

This chain connects TRBV28 to TRBJ1-1; no clear D gene. This CDR3 comprises 13 residues. The ends were cut back, 6 bases at V and 4 bases at J, with 12 bases in the middle. Germline V gene data show CDR1 as MDHEN and CDR2 as SYDVKM. Here the CDR3 reads CASSTPVSTEAFF. The CDR3 nucleotides read TGTGCCAGCAGCACGCCAGTAAGCACTGAAGCTTTCTTT. The full variable domain, rest sourced from reference TRBV28 and TRBJ1-1, is DVKVTQSSRYLVKRTGEKVFLECVQDMDHENMFWYRQDPGLGLRLIYFSYDVKMKEKGDIPEGYSVSREKKERFSLILESASTNQTSMYLCASSTPVSTEAFFGQGTRLTVV.

The CDR3 sequence: CASSKARVFGYTF. The CDR3 nucleotides are TGTGCCAGCAGTAAGGCCAGGGTCTTCGGCTACACCTTC. This chain connects TRBV6-5 to TRBJ1-2; TRBD1 is a possible D gene (5 bases). The CDR3 is 13 residues long. CDR1 is MNHEY, CDR2 SVGAGI, per germline. Trimming removed 5 bases at V and 8 bases at J, with 15 bases between.

This rearrangement joins TRBV5-1 to TRBJ1-5; 8 nucleotides line up with TRBD1. The germline V gene encodes CDR1 SGHRS and CDR2 YFSETQ. The CDR3 loop spans 18 amino acids. J gave up 1 base and V 1 base, and 10 bases lay outside the gene matches. CDR3 sequence reads: CASSLYRDRLWSNQPQHF. The CDR3 bases are TGCGCCAGCAGCTTGTACCGGGACAGGCTTTGGAGCAATCAGCCCCAGCATTTT.

This clone was seen more than once but under ten times. V and J are TRBV15 and TRBJ2-7; perhaps TRBD1 as D (5 bases). CDR1 is LNHNV and CDR2 is YYDKDF in the germline V gene (reference sequence). The CDR3 totals 15 residues. The V gene lost 1 base and the J gene lost 7 bases, with 17 bases spanning the gap. CDR3 in amino acids: CATSRGGPDTAEQYF. DNA for the CDR3: TGTGCCACCAGCAGAGGGGGCCCAGATACCGCGGAGCAGTACTTC.

There are a few counts of this clone. The junction shows a germline mismatch at one end, possibly a read error. V gene TRBV19 combines with J gene TRBJ2-1; D remains unclear. The CDR3 is 11 residues long. Germline-derived CDR1 and CDR2 are LNHDA and SQIVND (reference sequence). CDR3 in DNA: TGTGCCAGTAGTATCTACCATGAGCAGTTCTTC. The encoded protein is CASSIYHEQFF.

The genes are TRBV25-1 and TRBJ2-7; TRBD1 aligns across 10 bases. The junction had 5 bases not matched to a gene; V was cut back by 1 base and J by 2 bases. CDR3 size: 16 residues. Germline V CDR1 and CDR2: MGHDK, SYGVNS. CDR3 nucleotides: TGTGCCAGCAGTGAATTAGGACAGGGGGTTACCTACGAGCAGTACTTC. This gives the protein CASSELGQGVTYEQYF.

The gene calls are TRBV9 and TRBJ2-1, with TRBD2 matching over 12 bases. The ends lost 4 bases at V and 9 bases at J; junction bases unmatched: 5. From germline, CDR1 is SGDLS and CDR2 YYNGEE. This CDR3 comprises 14 residues. The CDR3 DNA sequence: TGTGCCAGCAGCCCCCTGACTAGCGGGAGTGAGCAGTTCTTC. As protein: CASSPLTSGSEQFF.

V usage is TRBV6-6 and J usage is TRBJ2-3, with D perhaps matching TRBD2 (7 bases). V dropped 7 bases and J dropped 1 base, with 18 bases sitting between them. Germline CDR1 MNHNY, CDR2 SVGAGI (reference sequence). The CDR3 loop spans 16 amino acids. CDR3 DNA sequence: TGTGCCAGCAACCTGGGGGGGGGCATGGGCACAGATACGCAGTATTTT. This translates into CASNLGGGMGTDTQYF.

The gene calls are TRBV10-3 and TRBJ2-3, with unresolved D. CDR1 and CDR2 from the germline V gene are ENHRY and SYGVKD. The CDR3 runs 11 residues. V lost 3 bases, J lost 6 bases, and 4 bases lay in between. This chain's CDR3 is CAISDLDTQYF. The CDR3 DNA is TGTGCCATCAGTGACTTGGATACGCAGTATTTT.

The chain joins TRBV27 to TRBJ1-1; 9 bases agree with TRBD1. Germline CDR1 MNHEY, CDR2 SMNVEV (reference sequence). V shed 4 bases, J shed 2 bases, and the junction held 5 bases outside the gene matches. CDR3 length: 15 amino acids. CDR3 bases: TGTGCCAGCAGTTCCTTGGGACAGGGTAACACTGAAGCTTTCTTT. Its protein product is CASSSLGQGNTEAFF.